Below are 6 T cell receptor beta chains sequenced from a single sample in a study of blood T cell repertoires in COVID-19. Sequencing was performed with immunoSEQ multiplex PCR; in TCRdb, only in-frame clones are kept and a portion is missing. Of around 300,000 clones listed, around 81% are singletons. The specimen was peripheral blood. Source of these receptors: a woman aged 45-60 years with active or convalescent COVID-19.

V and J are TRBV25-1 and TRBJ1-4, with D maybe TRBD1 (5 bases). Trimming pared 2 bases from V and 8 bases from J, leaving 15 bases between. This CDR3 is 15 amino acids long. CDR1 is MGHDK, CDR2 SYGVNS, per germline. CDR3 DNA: TGTGCCAGCAGTGAAGGGGCAGTGAAGAGGGAAAAACTGTTTTTT. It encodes CASSEGAVKREKLFF.

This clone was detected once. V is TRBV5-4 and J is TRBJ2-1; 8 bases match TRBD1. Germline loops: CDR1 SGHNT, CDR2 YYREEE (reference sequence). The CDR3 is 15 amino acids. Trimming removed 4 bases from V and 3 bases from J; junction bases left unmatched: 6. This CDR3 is CASSVDRGVYNEQFF. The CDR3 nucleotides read TGTGCCAGCAGCGTTGACAGGGGAGTCTACAATGAGCAGTTCTTC.

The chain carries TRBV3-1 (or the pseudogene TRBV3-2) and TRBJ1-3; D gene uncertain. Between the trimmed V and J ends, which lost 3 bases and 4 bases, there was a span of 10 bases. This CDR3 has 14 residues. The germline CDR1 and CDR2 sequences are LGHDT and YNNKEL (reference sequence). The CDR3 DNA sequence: TGTGCCAGCAGCCACGGAGCGGGGGGAAACACCATATATTTT. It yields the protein CASSHGAGGNTIYF.

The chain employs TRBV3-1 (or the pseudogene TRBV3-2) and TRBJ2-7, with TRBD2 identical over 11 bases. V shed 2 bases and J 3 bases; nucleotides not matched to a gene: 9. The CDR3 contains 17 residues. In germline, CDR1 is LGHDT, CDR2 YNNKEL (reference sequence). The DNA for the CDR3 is TGTGCCAGCAGCCAAATGGGAGCCGGGACTAGCGGCTACGAGCAGTACTTC. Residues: CASSQMGAGTSGYEQYF.

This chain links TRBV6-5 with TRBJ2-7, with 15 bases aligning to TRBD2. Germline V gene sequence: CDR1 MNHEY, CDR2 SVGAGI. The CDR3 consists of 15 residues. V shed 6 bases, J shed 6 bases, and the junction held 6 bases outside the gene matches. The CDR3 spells CASSQGLAGGREQYF. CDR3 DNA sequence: TGTGCCAGCAGCCAAGGACTAGCGGGAGGGCGCGAGCAGTACTTC.

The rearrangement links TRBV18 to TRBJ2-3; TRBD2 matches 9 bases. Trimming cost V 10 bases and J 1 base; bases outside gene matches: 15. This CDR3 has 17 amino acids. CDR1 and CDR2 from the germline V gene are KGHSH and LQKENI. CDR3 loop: CATSPRSLAGGTDTQYF. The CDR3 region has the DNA TGTGCCACCTCCCCGCGGTCCTTAGCGGGGGGCACAGATACGCAGTATTTT.